Each of the 28 T cell receptor beta chains below was sequenced from the same sample in a study of cytomegalovirus exposure and HLA in healthy donors. PCR primers comprised 60 Vbeta and 13 Jbeta primers. The table came from immunoSEQ multiplex PCR; TCRdb's copy has only in-frame clones and leaves some out. This table has around 110,000 clones, around 81% appearing once. The sample consisted of PBMCs. The receptors come from a woman in her 30s in good health and CMV-seronegative.

The rearrangement joins TRBV7-9 to TRBJ1-2, with a tentative D call TRBD1 (6 bases). There are 14 residues in the CDR3. Germline V gene lookup returns CDR1 SEHNR and CDR2 FQNEAQ (reference sequence). Trimming left V 1 base short and J 6 bases short, with 12 bases between. The CDR3 nucleotides read TGTGCCAGCAGCTTAGTACTACAGGGTAATGGCTACACCTTC. Amino acids: CASSLVLQGNGYTF.

The V gene is TRBV27, the J gene TRBJ2-3; 9 bases fit TRBD2. Looked up from germline, CDR1 is MNHEY and CDR2 is SMNVEV (reference sequence). This CDR3 contains 14 residues. J lost 7 bases, V lost 6 bases, and 8 bases had no gene match. The CDR3 DNA is TGTGCCAGCAGGACAGCGGGAGGTCGGAATACGCAGTATTTT. Protein product: CASRTAGGRNTQYF.

This sequence joins TRBV21-1 and TRBJ2-5; the D call of TRBD1 is as the table states it, not checked on the DNA. TRBV21-1 is classified as a pseudogene. The CDR3 extends over 17 amino acids. The CDR3 is CASSKRGVRGLEETQYF. CDR3 coding DNA: TGTGCCAGCAGCAAAAGAGGGGTCAGGGGGCTGGAAGAGACCCAGTACTTC.

V gene TRBV21-1 combines with J gene TRBJ2-7; TRBD1 reflects the table's D call only, with no check against the DNA. TRBV21-1 is flagged as a pseudogene. This CDR3 has 13 amino acids. In DNA, the CDR3 is TGTGCCAGTTTCCCGGGACAGGCATACGAGCAGTACTTC. Its protein product is CASFPGQAYEQYF.

This clone was picked up one time. V usage is TRBV5-1 and J usage is TRBJ2-3; 12 nucleotides align to TRBD2. Germline-derived CDR1 and CDR2 are SGHRS and YFSETQ. CDR3 length equals 16 residues. Germline trimming cut 4 bases from V and 5 bases from J; bases unmatched to any gene: 8. DNA of the CDR3: TGCGCCAGCAGCCCCCGGACTAGCGGGAATTTAGATACGCAGTATTTT. Translating gives CASSPRTSGNLDTQYF.

A few counts support this clone. The chain couples TRBV12-5 to TRBJ2-3; TRBD2 aligns across 8 bases. The CDR3 is made up of 15 amino acids. Per the germline V gene, CDR1 is LGHNT and CDR2 is FRNRAP. V gave up 9 bases and J gave up 3 bases; unmatched junction bases: 11. The CDR3 bases are TGTGCTAGGCATCCCGACGGGAGGGGAACAGATACGCAGTATTTT. Translation: CARHPDGRGTDTQYF.

The J gene is TRBJ2-3, the V gene TRBV10-3; D is perhaps TRBD2 (6 bases). The CDR3 has 15 residues. Germline loops: CDR1 ENHRY, CDR2 SYGVKD. V was shortened by 10 bases and J by 0 bases, with 17 bases between the two germline ends. The CDR3 loop reads CASMRDSVSTDTQYF. The CDR3 DNA is TGTGCCAGCATGCGGGACTCCGTTAGCACAGATACGCAGTATTTT.

J is TRBJ2-7 and V is TRBV18, with D hard to call. The V and J ends lost 3 bases and 4 bases respectively, with 16 bases between them. Looked up from germline, CDR1 is KGHSH and CDR2 is LQKENI. The CDR3 has 15 residues. The CDR3 DNA reads TGTGCCAGCTCACCTAGTTCGGCGTACAGTTACGAGCAGTACTTC. This translates into CASSPSSAYSYEQYF.

The V and J genes are TRBV5-1 and TRBJ2-2, with TRBD1 matching 7 bases. V trimming: 0 bases; J trimming: 6 bases; junction bases outside the gene matches: 5. This CDR3 has 15 amino acids. Germline V gene lookup returns CDR1 SGHRS and CDR2 YFSETQ. The CDR3 here is CASSLAAGGSGELFF. CDR3 nucleotides: TGCGCCAGCAGCTTGGCGGCAGGGGGATCCGGGGAGCTGTTTTTT.

As DNA, the CDR3 is TGTGCCAGCAGTTACCTATCTAATGAAAAACTGTTTTTT. As protein: CASSYLSNEKLFF. The chain couples TRBV6-5 to TRBJ1-4; D gene ambiguous. This CDR3 region has 13 residues. V lost 2 bases and J 3 bases, leaving 4 bases between the germline ends. From germline, CDR1 is MNHEY and CDR2 SVGAGI.

CDR3: CATTGSSYNEQFF. DNA for the CDR3: TGTGCCACCACAGGGAGCTCCTACAATGAGCAGTTCTTC. This chain connects TRBV11-2 to TRBJ2-1, with D maybe TRBD1 (6 bases). The V end lost 10 bases, the J end lost 0 bases, and 10 bases lay between the germline ends. The germline CDR1 and CDR2 sequences are SGHAT and FQNNGV. The CDR3 is 13 residues long.

This clone was seen only a few times. V and J are TRBV28 and TRBJ1-4; 8 bases line up with TRBD1. CDR3 length equals 15 residues. The germline gives CDR1 MDHEN, CDR2 SYDVKM. The V gene end was trimmed by 3 bases and the J gene end by 7 bases; junction bases not matched to a gene: 7. The CDR3 DNA is TGTGCCAGCAGTTTGACAGGGGTTAACGCTGAAAAACTGTTTTTT. Its protein is CASSLTGVNAEKLFF.

The DNA of the CDR3 is TGCGCCAGCAGCTTGGAGGACAGGAGCTCCTACGAGCAGTACTTC. Translating gives CASSLEDRSSYEQYF. The genes are TRBV5-1 and TRBJ2-7; TRBD1 matches at 7 bases. The J segment lost 0 bases and the V segment lost 0 bases, leaving 3 bases of the junction unmatched. CDR1 is SGHRS, CDR2 YFSETQ, per germline. The CDR3 is 15 amino acids.

The chain carries TRBV10-1 and TRBJ2-3; D is perhaps TRBD1 (5 bases). V gave up 4 bases and J gave up 5 bases, with 7 bases separating them. The CDR3 is made up of 12 amino acids. Germline lookup yields CDR1 WNHNN and CDR2 SYGVQD (reference sequence). The CDR3 DNA is TGCGCCAGCAGTGGTAGGGGAGATACGCAGTATTTT. This gives the protein CASSGRGDTQYF.

Only a few counts were recorded for this clone. The DNA for the CDR3 is TGTGCCAGCAGTCCCGGGGACATTAGCTCCTACGAGCAGTACTTC. The encoded protein is CASSPGDISSYEQYF. The V and J genes are TRBV28 and TRBJ2-7; tentative D call: TRBD1 (6 bases). Trimming cost V 5 bases and J 0 bases, with 14 bases left between them. The length of the CDR3 is 15 residues. Germline-derived CDR1 and CDR2 are MDHEN and SYDVKM. Drawing the rest from reference TRBV28 and TRBJ2-7, the complete variable domain is DVKVTQSSRYLVKRTGEKVFLECVQDMDHENMFWYRQDPGLGLRLIYFSYDVKMKEKGDIPEGYSVSREKKERFSLILESASTNQTSMYLCASSPGDISSYEQYFGPGTRLTVT.

The chain carries TRBV15 and TRBJ2-2; tentatively, D is TRBD2 (5 bases). The CDR3 totals 14 residues. CDR1 LNHNV and CDR2 YYDKDF come from the germline V gene (reference sequence). Trimming took 1 base from V and 6 from J, leaving 9 bases between them. The CDR3 region has the DNA TGTGCCACCAGCAGAGGGACTTTTGCCGGGGAGCTGTTTTTT. Residues: CATSRGTFAGELFF.

The rearrangement joins TRBV5-1 to TRBJ1-4; 8 bases agree with TRBD1. The CDR3 runs 17 residues. Germline V gene sequence: CDR1 SGHRS, CDR2 YFSETQ. V lost 4 bases, J lost 0 bases, and 8 bases stayed unmatched. This chain's CDR3 is CASSKGTGRATNEKLFF. CDR3 in DNA: TGCGCCAGCAGCAAGGGGACAGGCCGTGCAACTAATGAAAAACTGTTTTTT.

CDR3 sequence reads: CASSPGLAGEDTQYF. CDR3 nucleotides: TGTGCCAGCAGCCCAGGACTAGCGGGAGAGGATACGCAGTATTTT. The chain carries TRBV7-9 and TRBJ2-3, with 13 bases fitting TRBD2. Germline-derived CDR1 and CDR2 are SEHNR and FQNEAQ (reference sequence). Losses at the gene ends were 5 bases for V and 6 bases for J; bases not matched to a gene: 5. There are 15 residues in the CDR3.

The J gene is TRBJ2-1, the V gene TRBV10-2; 7 bases line up with TRBD2. The length of the CDR3 is 15 residues. The V segment lost 6 bases and the J segment 0 bases; nucleotides outside the gene matches: 5. Germline CDR1 reads WSHSY; CDR2 reads SAAADI. CDR3 DNA sequence: TGCGCCAGCAGGGGCGGGAGTGTCTCCTACAATGAGCAGTTCTTC. It encodes CASRGGSVSYNEQFF.

The chain links TRBV14 to TRBJ2-5; TRBD2 aligns across 9 bases. The end of the DNA fits TRBJ2-7 better, so the J call may be wrong. CDR3 size: 14 residues. Germline V gene sequence: CDR1 SGHDN, CDR2 FVKESK. The CDR3 sequence: CASRNSGSIYEQYF. CDR3 nucleotides: TGTGCCAGCAGGAATAGCGGGAGTATCTACGAGCAGTACTTC.

This clone has only a few counts. The rearrangement links TRBV19 to TRBJ2-6, with no clear D. With 10 bases removed from V and 4 bases from J, the gap between germline ends came to 14 bases. The germline CDR1 and CDR2 sequences are LNHDA and SQIVND (reference sequence). The CDR3 spans 14 residues. In nucleotides, the CDR3 is TGTGCCACCCTAGACCTATCGGGGGCCAACGTCCTGACTTTC. Translating gives CATLDLSGANVLTF.

The chain has TRBV7-9 and TRBJ1-4, with unresolved D. The length of the CDR3 is 14 residues. V gave up 2 bases and J gave up 8 bases, with 12 bases separating them. CDR1 is SEHNR and CDR2 is FQNEAQ in the germline V gene (reference sequence). CDR3 sequence: CASSLSESEEKLFF. The CDR3 nucleotides are TGTGCCAGCAGCTTATCGGAGAGTGAAGAAAAACTGTTTTTT.

The V and J genes are TRBV19 and TRBJ2-3; 9 bases align to TRBD2. Germline V lookup: CDR1 LNHDA, CDR2 SQIVND (reference sequence). This CDR3 has 15 residues. The V gene end was trimmed by 8 bases and the J gene end by 4 bases; junction bases not matched to a gene: 10. The CDR3 loop is CASALAGAPPDTQYF. CDR3 bases: TGTGCCAGTGCCTTAGCGGGAGCCCCCCCAGATACGCAGTATTTT.

The rearrangement joins TRBV28 to TRBJ1-6; 8 bases fit TRBD1. The CDR3 is 14 residues long. Germline CDR1 is MDHEN and CDR2 is SYDVKM. V shed 7 bases, J shed 5 bases, and the junction held 4 bases outside the gene matches. CDR3 region: CASTPDRDNSPLHF. Here the CDR3 DNA reads TGTGCCAGCACCCCGGACAGGGATAATTCACCCCTCCACTTT.

The CDR3 region is CASSLATEAFF. Here the CDR3 DNA reads TGTGCCAGCAGTTTGGCCACTGAAGCTTTCTTT. V gene TRBV28 combines with J gene TRBJ1-1; D gene unclear. The CDR3 runs to 11 residues. V shed 3 bases and J shed 4 bases, with 3 bases lying between them. CDR1 and CDR2 from the germline V gene are MDHEN and SYDVKM.

The rearrangement uses TRBV28 and TRBJ2-5, with TRBD1 matching over 7 bases. The J call may be in error: the DNA end matches TRBJ2-7 better. CDR1 is MDHEN, CDR2 SYDVKM, per germline. The CDR3 covers 14 residues. The CDR3 loop reads CASRSGTVSYEQYF. The CDR3 DNA is TGTGCCAGCAGATCAGGGACAGTCTCCTACGAGCAGTACTTC.

V and J are TRBV30 and TRBJ1-5, with 10 bases matching TRBD1. Germline V gene lookup returns CDR1 GTSNPN and CDR2 SVGIG (reference sequence). J lost 0 bases, V lost 6 bases, and 5 bases had no gene match. The CDR3 is 15 amino acids. The CDR3 DNA sequence: TGTGCCTGCGACAGGGGGCTTAATAGCAATCAGCCCCAGCATTTT. As protein: CACDRGLNSNQPQHF.

V gene TRBV5-1 combines with J gene TRBJ2-5; 14 bases are shared with TRBD2. Per the germline V gene, CDR1 is SGHRS and CDR2 is YFSETQ. Trimming took 3 bases from V and 5 from J; bases not matched to a gene: 6. The CDR3 spans 16 residues. CDR3: CASSSTSGRAKETQYF. CDR3 DNA sequence: TGCGCCAGCAGCTCGACTAGCGGGAGGGCCAAGGAGACCCAGTACTTC.